The 11 T cell receptor beta chains listed next were all sequenced from one sample in a study of CD8 T cells in Susac syndrome. With random hexamers, 0.5 to 1 ug RNA was reverse transcribed. TCRdb redid the calling of the immunoSEQ multiplex PCR reads with MiXCR, one entry per CDR3 protein. The sample records 150,000 to 200,000 distinct CDR3 sequences, 85% to 95% being singletons. What was sequenced was CD4+ T cells from PBMCs. These receptors originate from a human donor with multiple sclerosis.

The sample holds one count of this clonotype. V is TRBV20-1 and J is TRBJ2-1; tentative D call: TRBD2 (5 bases). The germline V gene encodes CDR1 DFQATT and CDR2 SNEGSKA (reference sequence). The CDR3 covers 13 residues. The ends were cut back, 4 bases at V and 6 bases at J, with 13 bases in the middle. The CDR3 nucleotides are TGCAGTGCTAAAGTTCCCGCGGGCAATGAGCAGTTCTTC. It specifies CSAKVPAGNEQFF.

The chain is built from TRBV7-4 and TRBJ2-3; weak D call: TRBD2 (6 bases). Germline assignment: CDR1 SGHVT and CDR2 SQSDAQ. V lost 3 bases and J 0 bases, leaving 13 bases between the germline ends. CDR3 length: 16 amino acids. The CDR3 DNA follows: TGTGCCAGCAGCTTTTGGGTAGCGGCTAGCACAGATACGCAGTATTTT. Its translation: CASSFWVAASTDTQYF.

This chain links TRBV29-1 with TRBJ1-6; D is unresolved. Germline lookup yields CDR1 SQVTM and CDR2 ANQGSEA. V was clipped by 6 bases and J by 0 bases, with 6 bases between them. CDR3 length: 13 residues. The CDR3 is CSVGSSYNSPLHF. DNA of the CDR3: TGCAGCGTGGGGAGCTCCTATAATTCACCCCTCCACTTT. Supplemented by reference TRBV29-1 and TRBJ1-6, the full variable domain reads SAVISQKPSRDICQRGTSLTIQCQVDSQVTMMFWYRQQPGQSLTLIATANQGSEATYESGFVIDKFPISRPNLTFSTLTVSNMSPEDSSIYLCSVGSSYNSPLHFGNGTRLTVT.

The sample holds a few counts of this clonotype. This sequence joins TRBV12-3 or TRBV12-4 and TRBJ2-7; TRBD2 agrees at 10 bases. The CDR3 runs 14 residues. The junction had 0 bases not matched to a gene; V was cut back by 2 bases and J by 2 bases. The CDR3 spells CASSLLAGAYEQYF. The CDR3 DNA reads as TGTGCCAGCAGTTTACTAGCGGGGGCCTACGAGCAGTACTTC.

The chain is built from TRBV12-3 or TRBV12-4 and TRBJ2-7; D call uncertain. The CDR3 sequence is 14 residues long. Trimming pared 8 bases from V and 0 bases from J, leaving 14 bases between. The CDR3 loop is CASGRAVSSYEQYF. In DNA, the CDR3 is TGTGCCAGCGGTCGGGCCGTGAGCTCCTACGAGCAGTACTTC.

This rearrangement joins TRBV9 to TRBJ2-3; D is possibly TRBD2 (5 bases). The germline gives CDR1 SGDLS, CDR2 YYNGEE. This CDR3 has 14 amino acids. Between the trimmed V and J ends, which lost 4 bases and 0 bases, there was a span of 9 bases. The CDR3 DNA sequence: TGTGCCAGCAGCCCAAGGACTAGCACAGATACGCAGTATTTT. Residues: CASSPRTSTDTQYF.

In this sample, this clonotype turned up a few times. The rearrangement uses TRBV7-9 and TRBJ2-1, with a tentative D call TRBD2 (7 bases). Trimming pared 0 bases from V and 7 bases from J, leaving 13 bases between. The germline V gene encodes CDR1 SEHNR and CDR2 FQNEAQ (reference sequence). CDR3 size: 15 residues. The CDR3 region is CASSLAGGPGNEQFF. CDR3 DNA sequence: TGTGCCAGCAGCTTAGCGGGGGGGCCAGGTAATGAGCAGTTCTTC. Drawing the rest from reference TRBV7-9 and TRBJ2-1, the complete variable domain is DTGVSQNPRHKITKRGQNVTFRCDPISEHNRLYWYRQTLGQGPEFLTYFQNEAQLEKSRLLSDRFSAERPKGSFSTLEIQRTEQGDSAMYLCASSLAGGPGNEQFFGPGTRLTVL.

The CDR3 reads CAWRPGLKETQYF. The CDR3 DNA is TGTGCCTGGAGGCCGGGGCTAAAAGAGACCCAGTACTTC. V is TRBV30 and J is TRBJ2-5; either TRBD1 or TRBD2 may supply D (5 bases each). The CDR3 covers 13 residues. CDR1 GTSNPN and CDR2 SVGIG come from the germline V gene (reference sequence). The V gene lost 3 bases and the J gene lost 3 bases, with 11 bases spanning the gap. Combining the CDR3 with reference TRBV30 and TRBJ2-5 gives the whole variable domain SQTIHQWPATLVQPVGSPLSLECTVEGTSNPNLYWYRQAAGRGLQLLFYSVGIGQISSEVPQNLSASRPQDRQFILSSKKLLLSDSGFYLCAWRPGLKETQYFGPGTRLLVL.

This clonotype was seen once. The chain employs TRBV5-1 and TRBJ1-3, with 7 bases identical to TRBD1. Looked up from germline, CDR1 is SGHRS and CDR2 is YFSETQ. The V segment lost 4 bases and the J segment 3 bases; nucleotides outside the gene matches: 4. The length of the CDR3 is 14 residues. The CDR3 reads CASSEGASGNTIYF. The CDR3 DNA reads TGCGCCAGCAGCGAGGGGGCAAGTGGAAACACCATATATTTT. The variable domain in full, completed from reference TRBV5-1 and TRBJ1-3, reads KAGVTQTPRYLIKTRGQQVTLSCSPISGHRSVSWYQQTPGQGLQFLFEYFSETQRNKGNFPGRFSGRQFSNSRSEMNVSTLELGDSALYLCASSEGASGNTIYFGEGSWLTVV.

The CDR3 reads CASSLAGVNEQFF. CDR3 bases: TGTGCCAGCTCCCTAGCGGGAGTCAATGAGCAGTTCTTC. J is TRBJ2-1 and V is TRBV2, with 10 bases identical to TRBD2. Trimming at V came to 8 bases and at J to 6 bases, leaving 4 bases not matched to a gene. The CDR3 spans 13 residues. Germline V gene lookup returns CDR1 SNHLY and CDR2 FYNNEI.

The chain links TRBV15 to TRBJ2-1; D may be TRBD1 (5 bases). CDR3 length: 14 residues. Germline V gene lookup returns CDR1 LNHNV and CDR2 YYDKDF (reference sequence). The V gene lost 0 bases and the J gene lost 9 bases, with 12 bases spanning the gap. Here the CDR3 reads CATSRDFSGFEQFF. The CDR3 coding sequence is TGTGCCACCAGCAGAGATTTTTCAGGGTTTGAGCAGTTCTTC.